This record covers a single TCR beta chain. This clonotype was detected only a few times. Its antigen is still unknown. It has no much larger one-base neighbor in the sample; base qualities were not kept. This record comes from a study of T-cell memory formation after mild COVID-19 (dated by TCRdb to the early 2020s). For the study in its entirety: TCR sequence clusters from the two donors were found to be largely donor specific. T-cell clones expanding and contracting after mild COVID-19 in two donors were tracked by longitudinal TCRalpha and TCRbeta repertoire sequencing. The cohort comprised two young, previously healthy adult volunteers, one female and one male. The research as a whole found: SARS-CoV-2 specificity of the second-wave clones peaking on day 37 was not confirmed. Some responding clones were found in pre-infection memory, which suggests that pre-existing cross-reactive memory T cells took part in the SARS-CoV-2 response. Contracting CD4+ clones turned up mainly in the CM and EM memory subsets, whereas EMRA was where CD8+ clones were enriched. Clones that contracted from day 15 to 85 showed balanced CD4/CD8 phenotypes, whereas a second wave of clones that expanded from day 15 to 37 leaned towards CD4+. The study included only a couple of mild cases, and larger cohorts that include severe cases with pre-infection samples were judged to be necessary.

Trimming takes 2 bases from V and 5 bases from J, and the germline ends sit 13 bases apart. CDR1 and CDR2, per the germline V gene, are SGHAT and FQNNGV. The CDR3, cysteine through phenylalanine, is 15 amino acids long. Just the 45-base CDR3 DNA is kept, in frame starting at base 1. This sample was sequenced with an Illumina NovaSeq 6000. cDNA libraries for TCRalpha and TCRbeta were prepared by 5'RACE using constant-segment primers, with sample barcodes and unique molecular identifiers added. Trizol reagent was used to extract RNA from every sample. Amplification of the libraries took two PCR steps, and the second step added a second sample barcode plus Illumina TruSeq adapters. Libraries were sequenced on an Illumina NovaSeq with 2 x 150 bp paired-end reads. The paper's data handling went like this. Reads were demultiplexed and collapsed into UMI-guided consensus sequences with migec v1.2.7. With mixcr v2.1.11, UMI consensuses were aligned to TRA and TRB V and J templates and assembled into clonotypes. A clonotype was counted as expanded or contracted only when both edgeR and NoisET called the clonotype significant, with the noise models trained on biological replicates. For edgeR calls, the thresholds were a false discovery rate-adjusted p below 0.01 and a log2 fold-change of 1. As an exploratory analysis of dynamics, max-normalized trajectories of the 1000 most abundant clonotypes were examined by PCA with hierarchical clustering. Separately sequenced CD4+ and CD8+ repertoires were used to assign a CD4 or CD8 phenotype to each responding clone. TCRdb passed the public sequencing reads through fastp at Q25 and MiXCR, retaining productive beta sequences. For every CDR3 protein sequence, its rows merge into one entry that carries the most common genes and DNA. These V and J calls derive from TCRdb rather than the authors' analysis. Here the sample has about 270,000 distinct CDR3 sequences; roughly 17% occur a single time. Jointly, the top ten make up roughly 25% of the sample.

Ficoll-Paque density gradient centrifugation was used to isolate PBMCs. This clonotype was sampled from a man aged 18 to 29 who had mild COVID-19 (a few samples of this study predate the infection). The sample titles of this study are shuffled in the database, so cell type and time point are left out; the donor was told from shared clones. Here the chain combines TRBV11-2 and TRBJ2-1, and perhaps TRBD2 as D gene, on 6 matching bases. Sequenced: PBMCs or a T cell subset sorted from them (not recorded which). The CDR3 loop reads CASSLTSGSHNEQFF. The sequenced DNA: TGTGCCAGCAGCTTAACCTCCGGGAGTCACAATGAGCAGTTCTTC.